These 11 T cell receptor beta chains share one sample of origin, sequenced in a study of cytomegalovirus exposure and HLA in healthy donors. The study ran its PCR with 60 Vbeta and 13 Jbeta primers. TCRdb's table, derived via immunoSEQ multiplex PCR, lists solely in-frame clones and lacks some. The repertoire has some 150,000 clones, around 79% of them found once; the top ten carry roughly 3.6%. The material sequenced was PBMCs. The receptor set was obtained from a human donor in good health.

This chain joins TRBV2 and TRBJ2-5; 8 bases map to TRBD1. Near its end, the DNA agrees better with TRBJ2-7, so the J call may be wrong. CDR3 length: 14 residues. Germline CDR1 reads SNHLY; CDR2 reads FYNNEI. CDR3 protein: CASSDEQGAYEQYF. The DNA of the CDR3 is TGTGCCAGCAGTGATGAACAGGGGGCCTACGAGCAGTACTTC.

The gene calls are TRBV7-2 and TRBJ2-7; 8 nucleotides align to TRBD1. Germline CDR1 reads SGHTA; CDR2 reads FQGNSA. The trim removed 3 bases at V and 2 bases at J, leaving 6 bases unmatched. The CDR3 has 15 amino acids. The CDR3 DNA follows: TGTGCCAGCAGCTTCCCGCAGGGGGCTGCCTACGAGCAGTACTTC. Amino acid sequence: CASSFPQGAAYEQYF. Complete variable domain (other parts from reference TRBV7-2 and TRBJ2-7): GAGVSQSPSNKVTEKGKDVELRCDPISGHTALYWYRQSLGQGLEFLIYFQGNSAPDKSGLPSDRFSAERTGGSVSTLTIQRTQQEDSAVYLCASSFPQGAAYEQYFGPGTRLTVT.

The chain joins TRBV19 to TRBJ1-1, with a possible D match to TRBD1 (5 bases). V was cut by 2 bases and J by 0 bases, with 10 bases left in between. Germline-derived CDR1 and CDR2 are LNHDA and SQIVND (reference sequence). The CDR3 is 15 amino acids. CDR3 residues: CASSIIGQMNTEAFF. DNA of the CDR3: TGTGCCAGTAGTATAATCGGACAAATGAACACTGAAGCTTTCTTT. Combining the CDR3 with reference TRBV19 and TRBJ1-1 gives the whole variable domain DGGITQSPKYLFRKEGQNVTLSCEQNLNHDAMYWYRQDPGQGLRLIYYSQIVNDFQKGDIAEGYSVSREKKESFPLTVTSAQKNPTAFYLCASSIIGQMNTEAFFGQGTRLTVV.

The V and J genes are TRBV6-1 and TRBJ2-5; a weak D match, TRBD1 (6 bases). The ends were cut back, 10 bases at V and 2 bases at J, with 17 bases in the middle. Per germline, CDR1 MNHNS and CDR2 SASEGT. This CDR3 comprises 14 residues. The CDR3 spells CATAPNRAQETQYF. In DNA, the CDR3 is TGTGCCACCGCGCCCAACAGGGCTCAAGAGACCCAGTACTTC.

For the CDR3, the DNA is TGTGCCAGCAGCTTGACCGGGACAGCATACAATGAGCAGTTCTTC. Protein sequence: CASSLTGTAYNEQFF. The rearrangement joins TRBV5-6 to TRBJ2-1; 7 positions agree with TRBD1. Germline V gene lookup returns CDR1 SGHDT and CDR2 YYEEEE. The CDR3 contains 15 residues. J gave up 4 bases and V 1 base, and 5 bases lay outside the gene matches.

V and J are TRBV2 and TRBJ2-7; D possibly corresponds to TRBD2 (6 bases). CDR3 length: 13 amino acids. V lost 8 bases, J lost 7 bases, and 18 bases lay in between. Germline-derived CDR1 and CDR2 are SNHLY and FYNNEI. The CDR3 region has the DNA TGTGCCAGCTTCAGGACGGGGGAGAGAGAGCAGTACTTC. Encoded protein: CASFRTGEREQYF. The full variable domain, with the rest looked up from reference TRBV2 and TRBJ2-7, is EPEVTQTPSHQVTQMGQEVILRCVPISNHLYFYWYRQILGQKVEFLVSFYNNEISEKSEIFDDQFSVERPDGSNFTLKIRSTKLEDSAMYFCASFRTGEREQYFGPGTRLTVT.

The chain uses TRBV27 and TRBJ2-7, with 8 positions matching TRBD2. CDR1 MNHEY and CDR2 SMNVEV come from the germline V gene (reference sequence). The V gene end was trimmed by 4 bases and the J gene end by 6 bases; junction bases not matched to a gene: 11. This CDR3 contains 15 residues. CDR3 in amino acids: CASSSQAGENSEQYF. The CDR3 DNA reads TGTGCCAGCAGTTCCCAAGCGGGAGAAAACTCCGAGCAGTACTTC.

J is TRBJ2-3 and V is TRBV25-1; unclear D gene. The CDR3 has 11 amino acids. Germline assignment: CDR1 MGHDK and CDR2 SYGVNS. Trimming cost V 2 bases and J 7 bases, with 4 bases left between them. For the CDR3, the DNA is TGTGCCAGCAGTGAAGTTAATACGCAGTATTTT. It is translated as CASSEVNTQYF.

The chain uses TRBV28 and TRBJ1-5; TRBD1 might be the D (5 bases). The CDR3 consists of 14 residues. V lost 5 bases, J lost 3 bases, and 11 bases lay in between. Germline V gene lookup returns CDR1 MDHEN and CDR2 SYDVKM. In DNA form, the CDR3 reads TGTGCCAGCAGTGGGGCCCTTCCCAATCAGCCCCAGCATTTT. Its translation: CASSGALPNQPQHF.

CDR3 sequence: CASRDTSGRYNEQFF. CDR3 DNA: TGTGCCAGCAGGGACACTAGCGGGAGGTACAATGAGCAGTTCTTC. V and J are TRBV7-9 and TRBJ2-1, with 12 nucleotides matching TRBD2. The CDR3 sequence is 15 residues long. V trimming: 6 bases; J trimming: 4 bases; junction bases outside the gene matches: 4. Germline V lookup: CDR1 SEHNR, CDR2 FQNEAQ (reference sequence).

This clone was detected once. Other DNA variants within this sample encode the same CDR3. The V and J genes are TRBV27 and TRBJ2-3; D call uncertain. This CDR3 has 12 amino acids. The germline V gene encodes CDR1 MNHEY and CDR2 SMNVEV (reference sequence). V was pared by 6 bases and J by 0 bases, with 4 bases between. The CDR3 spells CASSPSTDTQYF. The CDR3 region has the DNA TGTGCCAGCAGCCCGAGCACAGATACGCAGTATTTT.